This T cell receptor beta chain originates from a study of Ad26.COV2.S vaccination and SARS-CoV-2 variants. Study-wide background: Intramuscularly, Ad26.COV2.S was given either once or twice, 56 days apart.

V lost 1 base and J 4 bases, leaving 10 bases between the germline ends. Germline CDR1 MNHNS, CDR2 SASEGT. The CDR3 extends over 14 amino acids. Method: immunoSEQ multiplex PCR; TCRdb's copy keeps in-frame clones and lacks some. Of 430,000 or so clones in the sample, about nine tenths are singletons; the top ten hold 12%. Specified treatment: approximately 18 received Ad26.COV2.S at low or high dose, single or two shots; about 5 received placebo; per-sample allocation not given. Vaccine and placebo recipients were sampled on day 63 after the first injection. Ad26.COV2.S expressed prefusion-stabilized spike from the original Wuhan strain. Regarding the study as a whole: The TCR-based breadth and depth measures might underestimate overall T cell responses. Vaccinees showed greater spike-specific TCR breadth than placebo recipients.

Concerning this clone itself: Its target is not known.

The receptor was isolated from a person between 18 and 59 years old who received the Ad26.COV2.S COVID-19 vaccine or a placebo. This sample comprised peripheral blood, obtained in a trial of Ad26.COV2.S vaccine versus placebo. The chain has TRBV6-1 and TRBJ1-1; a possible D gene is TRBD1 (5 bases). The CDR3 DNA is TGTGCCAGCAGTGAAGGGGGGTTGGCCACTGAAGCTTTCTTT. Translating it yields CASSEGGLATEAFF.